The 21 T cell receptor beta chains in this list originate from one sample, sequenced in a study of a mutant IDH1 vaccine in newly diagnosed glioma. Some clones are missing from TCRdb's copy, which holds only in-frame ones; the method was immunoSEQ multiplex PCR. The sample lists some 120,000 clones; roughly 78% were seen once. Their antigens are not known. The time point was: week 11, during vaccination. Alongside topical imiquimod, each dose of vaccine comprised 300 ug of mutant IDH1 20-mer peptide. This specimen was PBMCs, taken from a glioma patient whose treatment included an IDH1 peptide vaccine. The receptor source for this set is a man aged 35 to 55 with glioma.

J is TRBJ1-4 and V is TRBV12-5; maybe TRBD1 (6 bases). Germline values: CDR1 LGHNT, CDR2 FRNRAP. The CDR3 spans 13 residues. The ends were cut back, 7 bases at V and 11 bases at J, with 17 bases in the middle. The CDR3 DNA follows: TGTGCTAGTGCCGAGGCAACAGGGCAGAAACTGTTTTTT. This sequence encodes CASAEATGQKLFF.

This sequence joins TRBV4-3 and TRBJ2-1, with D perhaps TRBD2 (6 bases). The CDR3 loop spans 16 amino acids. The ends were cut back, 4 bases at V and 1 base at J, with 14 bases in the middle. From germline, CDR1 is LGHNA and CDR2 YSLEER. CDR3 loop: CASSPGGARSYNEQFF. The CDR3 DNA sequence: TGCGCCAGCAGCCCAGGCGGGGCCAGATCCTACAATGAGCAGTTCTTC.

The chain joins TRBV5-1 to TRBJ2-1; no firm D call. CDR1 SGHRS and CDR2 YFSETQ come from the germline V gene. The CDR3 extends over 12 amino acids. V lost 4 bases, J lost 8 bases, and 10 bases lay in between. CDR3 coding DNA: TGCGCCAGCAGCATTAGCCGGGATGAGCAGTTCTTC. Protein product: CASSISRDEQFF.

This rearrangement joins TRBV19 to TRBJ2-6; D unresolved. Trimming took off 8 bases at V and 0 bases at J, with 8 bases between the two ends. From germline, CDR1 is LNHDA and CDR2 SQIVND (reference sequence). This CDR3 is 14 amino acids long. This chain's CDR3 is CASLLSSGANVLTF. The CDR3 DNA follows: TGTGCCAGTCTCCTAAGCTCTGGGGCCAACGTCCTGACTTTC.

The chain employs TRBV10-3 and TRBJ2-1; D remains unclear. The V end lost 1 base, the J end lost 0 bases, and 13 bases lay between the germline ends. The CDR3 consists of 17 residues. CDR1 is ENHRY and CDR2 is SYGVKD in the germline V gene. The CDR3 protein is CAISEWPTEYSYNEQFF. The DNA for the CDR3 is TGTGCCATCAGTGAGTGGCCTACCGAATACTCCTACAATGAGCAGTTCTTC.

The V and J genes are TRBV29-1 and TRBJ2-5; D gene ambiguous. The V end was cut by 4 bases, the J end by 4 bases, with 16 bases between. Germline V CDR1 and CDR2: SQVTM, ANQGSEA. The CDR3 extends over 14 amino acids. The CDR3 spells CSVGVGTLTETQYF. The CDR3 region has the DNA TGCAGCGTTGGAGTTGGAACCTTAACAGAGACCCAGTACTTC.

The V and J genes are TRBV7-9 and TRBJ1-2, with D perhaps TRBD1 (6 bases). The CDR3 has 13 residues. The V and J ends lost 4 bases and 4 bases respectively, with 10 bases between them. The V gene's germline CDR1 is SEHNR and CDR2 FQNEAQ (reference sequence). The CDR3: CASSSGGVYGYTF. CDR3 in DNA: TGTGCCAGCAGCTCGGGGGGCGTCTATGGCTACACCTTC.

Only a few counts were recorded for this clone. The chain is built from TRBV18 and TRBJ1-1; D uncertain. This CDR3 region has 12 residues. Germline CDR1 reads KGHSH; CDR2 reads LQKENI. With 4 bases removed from V and 4 bases from J, the gap between germline ends came to 7 bases. The CDR3 sequence is CASSLKGTEAFF. Written as DNA, the CDR3 is TGTGCCAGCTCACTTAAGGGCACTGAAGCTTTCTTT.

The gene calls are TRBV4-1 and TRBJ2-7, with 8 bases that match TRBD1. The germline V gene has CDR1 MGHRA and CDR2 YSYEKL. The trim removed 0 bases at V and 1 base at J, leaving 5 bases unmatched. There are 16 residues in the CDR3. This CDR3 is CASSQDPRQGSYEQYF. For the CDR3, the DNA is TGCGCCAGCAGCCAAGATCCCAGACAGGGGTCCTACGAGCAGTACTTC.

The chain carries TRBV6-4 and TRBJ2-1, with D possibly TRBD2 on 5 matching bases. Trimming took 0 bases from V and 0 from J, leaving 9 bases between them. The CDR3 runs to 16 residues. Germline CDR1 and CDR2: MRHNA and SNTAGT. The CDR3 is CASSDSWESSYNEQFF. The CDR3 nucleotides are TGTGCCAGCAGTGACTCGTGGGAGAGCTCCTACAATGAGCAGTTCTTC.

The genes are TRBV2 and TRBJ2-7, with 8 nucleotides matching TRBD1. Trimming removed 6 bases from V and 2 bases from J; junction bases left unmatched: 3. Germline V gives CDR1 SNHLY, CDR2 FYNNEI. The CDR3 is 13 residues long. CDR3 amino acids: CASRRTGPYEQYF. The DNA of the CDR3 is TGTGCCAGCAGAAGGACAGGGCCCTACGAGCAGTACTTC.

The chain joins TRBV10-1 to TRBJ2-7; TRBD1 aligns across 9 bases. The CDR3 has 13 residues. Trimming removed 6 bases from V and 2 bases from J; junction bases left unmatched: 2. Germline V gives CDR1 WNHNN, CDR2 SYGVQD (reference sequence). As DNA, the CDR3 is TGCGCCAGCAGGGGACAGGGTCCCTACGAGCAGTACTTC. Protein: CASRGQGPYEQYF.

This chain joins TRBV5-6 and TRBJ2-7, with 9 bases identical to TRBD1. With V trimmed by 3 bases and J by 7 bases, 5 bases remained unmatched. CDR3 length: 13 residues. The germline V gene encodes CDR1 SGHDT and CDR2 YYEEEE. The CDR3 DNA reads TGTGCCAGCAGCTCGGGGACAGGGAGGGAGCAGTACTTC. Encoded protein: CASSSGTGREQYF.

The V and J genes are TRBV7-2 and TRBJ2-3; D is uncertain. The CDR3 contains 12 residues. Trimming took 1 base from V and 7 from J, leaving 6 bases between them. From germline, CDR1 is SGHTA and CDR2 FQGNSA. The CDR3 coding sequence is TGTGCCAGCAGCTTAGAACGATATACGCAGTATTTT. Its translation is CASSLERYTQYF.

This sequence joins TRBV5-1 and TRBJ1-3; D is uncertain. V shed 4 bases and J shed 3 bases, with 5 bases lying between them. The CDR3 runs 12 residues. Germline V lookup: CDR1 SGHRS, CDR2 YFSETQ. CDR3 DNA sequence: TGCGCCAGCAGCCCCGGTGGAAACACCATATATTTT. This codes for CASSPGGNTIYF.

J is TRBJ2-7 and V is TRBV5-8; the match to TRBD2 covers 9 bases. From germline, CDR1 is SGHTS and CDR2 YDEGEE. J lost 6 bases, V lost 4 bases, and 8 bases had no gene match. The CDR3 runs 14 residues. The CDR3 DNA follows: TGTGCCAGCAGCCGTTCTCTGGGACTAGCCGAGCAGTACTTC. It translates to CASSRSLGLAEQYF.

This clone has just one count. This chain joins TRBV10-2 and TRBJ2-6; the match to TRBD1 covers 7 bases. The CDR3 runs to 15 residues. Trimming removed 5 bases from V and 4 bases from J; junction bases left unmatched: 5. Germline V lookup: CDR1 WSHSY, CDR2 SAAADI. CDR3 coding DNA: TGCGCCAGCAGTAGACAGGGTGCAGGGGCCAACGTCCTGACTTTC. Translated, it gives CASSRQGAGANVLTF.

The chain combines TRBV9 with TRBJ2-3; no clear D. Germline V gene lookup returns CDR1 SGDLS and CDR2 YYNGEE. V shed 4 bases and J shed 0 bases, with 6 bases lying between them. This CDR3 has 13 amino acids. CDR3 sequence (DNA): TGTGCCAGCAGCCGACTGAGCACAGATACGCAGTATTTT. Translated: CASSRLSTDTQYF. Filled out from reference TRBV9 and TRBJ2-3, the complete variable domain reads DSGVTQTPKHLITATGQRVTLRCSPRSGDLSVYWYQQSLDQGLQFLIQYYNGEERAKGNILERFSAQQFPDLHSELNLSSLELGDSALYFCASSRLSTDTQYFGPGTRLTVL.

This clone was counted between two and nine times. The V gene is TRBV6-5, the J gene TRBJ2-2, with D uncertain. V was pared by 2 bases and J by 7 bases, with 8 bases between. The V gene's germline CDR1 is MNHEY and CDR2 SVGAGI. CDR3 length: 13 amino acids. CDR3 DNA: TGTGCCAGCAGTTACGCGGCGGACGGGGAGCTGTTTTTT. It encodes CASSYAADGELFF.

V usage is TRBV30 and J usage is TRBJ2-1; 9 bases match TRBD2. This CDR3 spans 14 amino acids. The V and J ends lost 4 bases and 4 bases, in that order; junction bases with no gene match: 5. CDR1 is GTSNPN and CDR2 is SVGIG in the germline V gene (reference sequence). This chain's CDR3 is CAWKGTSSYNEQFF. The CDR3 bases are TGTGCCTGGAAGGGGACTAGCAGTTACAATGAGCAGTTCTTC.

The chain carries TRBV6-5 and TRBJ2-2, with D hard to call. The CDR3 totals 15 residues. V lost 0 bases and J 6 bases, leaving 11 bases between the germline ends. In germline, CDR1 is MNHEY, CDR2 SVGAGI. CDR3 DNA: TGTGCCAGCAGTTACTCGATGAATGGGGCCGGGGAGCTGTTTTTT. It yields the protein CASSYSMNGAGELFF.